This entry concerns a single T cell receptor (beta chain). There are 15 residues in the CDR3. CDR1 and CDR2 from the germline V gene are MDHEN and SYDVKM. Losses at the gene ends were 3 bases for V and 7 bases for J; bases not matched to a gene: 9. The data stem from a study of blood T cell repertoires in COVID-19. Study overall: The United States, Italy and Spain supplied acute and convalescent COVID-19 samples. PBMCs, B-cell-depleted T cells, or T cells were the source of the cDNA or gDNA that made up the material.

Original methodology: Amplified reference gene primers provided the basis for estimating nucleated cell counts. Data came from immunoSEQ multiplex PCR; TCRdb stores just in-frame clones and leaves some out. For V, J and clone size, that table is used; D and trimming come from the DNA. The table includes approximately 210,000 clones, 75% to 90% detected once. Sequencing input: peripheral blood. This TCR came from a human donor in a cohort sampled during active COVID-19. The chain joins TRBV28 to TRBJ1-3; the match to TRBD1 covers 7 bases. In nucleotides, the CDR3 is TGTGCCAGCAGTTTCCCCCACAGGGGTAGTAACACCATATATTTT. This translates into CASSFPHRGSNTIYF.